These 27 T cell receptor beta chains were sequenced from one sample in a study of blood T cell repertoires in COVID-19 (dated by TCRdb to about 2020). The library relied on the immunoSEQ multiplex PCR assay. This is the immuneACCESS table as TCRdb keeps it, with only in-frame sequences that have V and J called. A part of the clones is gone; compared with another copy, unresolved V genes explain less than half, and the rest is unexplained. In all, the sample holds roughly 33,000 clones, and 87% of those were seen once. About 9.4% of the sample is held by the ten biggest clonotypes. The sequenced material came from peripheral blood. The receptor source for this set is an elderly man with active COVID-19.

The CDR3 reads CASSFSETYNEQFF. The CDR3 DNA sequence: TGTGCCAGCAGTTTTAGCGAGACCTACAATGAGCAGTTCTTC. The rearrangement links TRBV6-2 or TRBV6-3 to TRBJ2-1, with D possibly TRBD2 on 5 matching bases. This CDR3 spans 14 amino acids. Germline V gives CDR1 MNHEY, CDR2 SVGEGT. The ends were cut back, 4 bases at V and 2 bases at J, with 9 bases in the middle.

The V and J genes are TRBV30 and TRBJ2-3; D is perhaps TRBD1 (5 bases). Germline V gene sequence: CDR1 GTSNPN, CDR2 SVGIG (reference sequence). Trimming took off 5 bases at V and 6 bases at J, with 12 bases between the two ends. CDR3 length equals 12 residues. The chain's CDR3 is CAWGTRADTQYF. CDR3 bases: TGTGCCTGGGGAACCAGGGCTGATACGCAGTATTTT.

V gene TRBV11-3 combines with J gene TRBJ2-1; 9 positions agree with TRBD1. In germline, CDR1 is SGHNT, CDR2 YENEEA. V gave up 1 base and J gave up 3 bases; unmatched junction bases: 1. This CDR3 is 15 amino acids long. The CDR3, as DNA: TGTGCCAGCAGCTTAGGGACAGGGGACTACAATGAGCAGTTCTTC. Residues: CASSLGTGDYNEQFF.

This chain joins TRBV28 and TRBJ2-1; 9 nucleotides line up with TRBD2. Germline V gene sequence: CDR1 MDHEN, CDR2 SYDVKM. The CDR3 spans 11 residues. Trimming at V came to 8 bases and at J to 14 bases, leaving 7 bases not matched to a gene. CDR3 nucleotide sequence: TGTGCCAGCGGCTACGGACTAGCGAAGTTCTTC. This translates into CASGYGLAKFF.

The V gene is TRBV4-2, the J gene TRBJ2-1; D possibly corresponds to TRBD2 (5 bases). The CDR3 has 16 amino acids. The germline V and J ends were trimmed by 0 bases and 0 bases, with 9 bases remaining between them. Germline V lookup: CDR1 LGHNA, CDR2 YNFKEQ. CDR3 sequence (DNA): TGTGCCAGCAGCCAAGAACCTAGCTACTCCTACAATGAGCAGTTCTTC. This encodes CASSQEPSYSYNEQFF.

This sequence joins TRBV5-6 and TRBJ2-7; D ambiguous. The CDR3 contains 11 residues. Germline V gene sequence: CDR1 SGHDT, CDR2 YYEEEE. V gave up 4 bases and J gave up 11 bases, with 13 bases separating them. CDR3 sequence (DNA): TGTGCCAGCAGCCTAGGTACCATCGAGTACTTC. Its protein is CASSLGTIEYF.

J is TRBJ2-5 and V is TRBV19; a possible D gene is TRBD2 (6 bases). Germline V gene sequence: CDR1 LNHDA, CDR2 SQIVND (reference sequence). This CDR3 is 12 amino acids long. Trimming shortened V by 4 bases and J by 6 bases, and 9 bases separated the two germline ends. For the CDR3, the DNA is TGTGCCAGTAGTACGGGGGAAAAGACCCAGTACTTC. This translates into CASSTGEKTQYF.

The chain employs TRBV4-3 and TRBJ1-2; D is unclear. The V end was cut by 0 bases, the J end by 4 bases, with 12 bases between. Looked up from germline, CDR1 is LGHNA and CDR2 is YSLEER. CDR3 size: 15 residues. The CDR3 DNA sequence: TGCGCCAGCAGCCAAGAGATTTTTAACTCCTATGGCTACACCTTC. Translating gives CASSQEIFNSYGYTF.

The gene calls are TRBV28 and TRBJ2-5, with TRBD1 identical over 9 bases. Unmatched junction bases numbered 10, after V lost 6 bases and J lost 2 bases. The CDR3 is made up of 16 amino acids. CDR1 is MDHEN and CDR2 is SYDVKM in the germline V gene. The CDR3 DNA reads TGTGCCAGCAGCCGGATTAGGGACAGGGTTCAAGAGACCCAGTACTTC. Translating gives CASSRIRDRVQETQYF.

This clone was counted a few times. The rearrangement uses TRBV19 and TRBJ2-2; D is possibly TRBD2 (6 bases). Trimming removed 8 bases from V and 3 bases from J, with 16 bases in between. Germline V gives CDR1 LNHDA, CDR2 SQIVND (reference sequence). This CDR3 has 15 amino acids. CDR3 region: CASGLGGDYTGELFF. The CDR3 DNA reads as TGTGCCAGTGGGCTAGGAGGGGACTACACCGGGGAGCTGTTTTTT.

The chain joins TRBV28 to TRBJ1-1, with unresolved D. From germline, CDR1 is MDHEN and CDR2 SYDVKM. The CDR3 contains 14 residues. Trimming left V 2 bases short and J 5 bases short, with 12 bases between. The CDR3 reads CASSLTGGKTEAFF. In DNA, the CDR3 is TGTGCCAGCAGTTTAACGGGAGGGAAAACTGAAGCTTTCTTT.

This chain uses TRBV28 with TRBJ2-1; 10 bases are a match to TRBD2. The J segment lost 0 bases and the V segment lost 3 bases, leaving 11 bases of the junction unmatched. In germline, CDR1 is MDHEN, CDR2 SYDVKM. There are 19 residues in the CDR3. The CDR3 DNA reads TGTGCCAGCAGTTTCCCATCTAGCGGGAGCCGAAGCTCCTACAATGAGCAGTTCTTC. This sequence encodes CASSFPSSGSRSSYNEQFF.

The chain uses TRBV5-4 and TRBJ2-3; D is ambiguous. The CDR3 consists of 14 residues. Germline lookup yields CDR1 SGHNT and CDR2 YYREEE (reference sequence). Trimming cost V 3 bases and J 1 base, with 9 bases left between them. The CDR3 reads CASSSPTGTDTQYF. Written as DNA, the CDR3 is TGTGCCAGCAGCTCCCCGACTGGCACAGATACGCAGTATTTT.

The CDR3 spells CASSLTGDEQYF. In nucleotides, the CDR3 is TGTGCCAGCAGCTTAACAGGGGACGAGCAGTACTTC. V gene TRBV7-9 combines with J gene TRBJ2-7; 7 bases line up with TRBD1. After removal of 2 bases from V and 5 bases from J, the junction contained 0 bases not matched to a gene. In germline, CDR1 is SEHNR, CDR2 FQNEAQ (reference sequence). The CDR3 is 12 amino acids.

The CDR3 spells CSVVKREGFDEQYF. The CDR3 nucleotides are TGCAGCGTTGTGAAGCGGGAGGGTTTTGACGAGCAGTACTTC. The chain links TRBV29-1 to TRBJ2-7; 10 nucleotides match TRBD2. In germline, CDR1 is SQVTM, CDR2 ANQGSEA. The V gene end was trimmed by 4 bases and the J gene end by 5 bases; junction bases not matched to a gene: 8. This CDR3 has 14 residues.

This clone was observed a single time. The chain employs TRBV28 and TRBJ2-7; D gene uncertain. CDR1 is MDHEN and CDR2 is SYDVKM in the germline V gene. Trimming removed 3 bases at V and 2 bases at J, with 8 bases between. The CDR3 is 13 amino acids. CDR3 sequence: CASSFSSTYEQYF. CDR3 sequence (DNA): TGTGCCAGCAGTTTTAGTAGTACCTACGAGCAGTACTTC.

This clone showed up just a few times. The rearrangement joins TRBV30 to TRBJ1-4, with D unresolved. The germline V and J ends were trimmed by 5 bases and 4 bases, with 11 bases remaining between them. Per germline, CDR1 GTSNPN and CDR2 SVGIG (reference sequence). The CDR3 runs 13 residues. CDR3 sequence: CAWCPGYNEKLFF. DNA for the CDR3: TGTGCCTGGTGTCCGGGGTATAATGAAAAACTGTTTTTT.

V usage is TRBV7-9 and J usage is TRBJ2-7; possibly TRBD1 for D (6 bases). V lost 5 bases to trimming and J lost 1 base, with 24 bases between them. There are 18 residues in the CDR3. In germline, CDR1 is SEHNR, CDR2 FQNEAQ (reference sequence). DNA of the CDR3: TGTGCCAGCAGCCCAATAATTATTGAAGGACAGAGGTCCTACGAGCAGTACTTC. This gives the protein CASSPIIIEGQRSYEQYF.

This clone rates as medium-sized. The gene calls are TRBV20-1 and TRBJ2-7; D possibly corresponds to TRBD2 (6 bases). Germline CDR1 reads DFQATT; CDR2 reads SNEGSKA (reference sequence). The CDR3 runs to 11 residues. The CDR3, as DNA: TGCGCATCTCTAGCGTCGTACGAGCAGTACTTC. It is translated as CASLASYEQYF.

The chain recombines TRBV18 with TRBJ2-2, with D possibly being TRBD1 (5 bases). V was clipped by 0 bases and J by 7 bases, with 18 bases between them. Germline V lookup: CDR1 KGHSH, CDR2 LQKENI. This CDR3 is 17 amino acids long. The CDR3 spells CASSPPGWQGTLGELFF. In DNA form, the CDR3 reads TGTGCCAGCTCACCACCGGGCTGGCAGGGAACGCTCGGGGAGCTGTTTTTT.

The CDR3 nucleotides are TGCGCCAGCAAGGGGCGCGGGAGAGGAGATACGCAGTATTTT. Protein sequence: CASKGRGRGDTQYF. The genes are TRBV10-1 and TRBJ2-3, with 7 bases fitting TRBD2. V was clipped by 7 bases and J by 5 bases; unmatched bases: 9. The CDR3 covers 14 residues. From germline, CDR1 is WNHNN and CDR2 SYGVQD (reference sequence).

The gene calls are TRBV6-2 or TRBV6-3 and TRBJ1-5; 10 bases match TRBD1. Germline V gene data show CDR1 as MNHEY and CDR2 as SVGEGT. V shed 2 bases, J shed 3 bases, and the junction held 4 bases outside the gene matches. The CDR3 is made up of 16 amino acids. The CDR3 coding sequence is TGTGCCAGCAGTTACCGGGACAGGGGATTCAATCAGCCCCAGCATTTT. Protein sequence: CASSYRDRGFNQPQHF.

The gene calls are TRBV7-8 and TRBJ1-5; D possibly corresponds to TRBD1 (5 bases). V lost 5 bases, J lost 0 bases, and 11 bases lay in between. Germline assignment: CDR1 SGHVS and CDR2 FQNEAQ. The CDR3 spans 15 residues. CDR3: CASSPGTYSNQPQHF. CDR3 DNA sequence: TGTGCCAGCAGCCCCGGGACTTATAGCAATCAGCCCCAGCATTTT.

The J gene is TRBJ2-7, the V gene TRBV6-5, with D possibly matching TRBD2 (5 bases). The CDR3 loop spans 14 amino acids. Trimming stripped 2 bases from V and 0 bases from J, with 8 bases between. Germline lookup yields CDR1 MNHEY and CDR2 SVGAGI. The CDR3 DNA reads as TGTGCCAGCAGTTACGAGAGCGGCTCCTACGAGCAGTACTTC. Amino acids: CASSYESGSYEQYF.

The J gene is TRBJ1-4, the V gene TRBV30; 9 bases agree with TRBD1. Germline V gene lookup returns CDR1 GTSNPN and CDR2 SVGIG (reference sequence). The trim removed 1 base at V and 3 bases at J, leaving 9 bases unmatched. The CDR3 covers 17 residues. CDR3 protein: CAWSGDRELWANEKLFF. CDR3 DNA sequence: TGTGCCTGGAGTGGGGACAGGGAGTTGTGGGCTAATGAAAAACTGTTTTTT.

V is TRBV18 and J is TRBJ2-5, with D perhaps matching TRBD2 (6 bases). The CDR3 runs to 16 residues. Germline lookup yields CDR1 KGHSH and CDR2 LQKENI. The ends were cut back, 3 bases at V and 4 bases at J, with 18 bases in the middle. This chain's CDR3 is CASSPRGLGPSETQYF. The CDR3 nucleotides read TGTGCCAGCTCACCGAGGGGACTCGGGCCGTCAGAGACCCAGTACTTC.

The rearrangement links TRBV11-3 to TRBJ2-1; the D gene is possibly TRBD1 (6 bases). The V end was cut by 5 bases, the J end by 7 bases, with 15 bases between. Germline loops: CDR1 SGHNT, CDR2 YENEEA. The CDR3 covers 14 residues. CDR3 sequence (DNA): TGTGCCAGCAGCAAACGACAGGTTCCTAATGAGCAGTTCTTC. Amino acid sequence: CASSKRQVPNEQFF.